A selection of T cell receptor beta chains follows, all from one sample in a study of blood T cell repertoires in COVID-19. TCRdb's copy holds only in-frame clones and misses some; the assay was immunoSEQ multiplex PCR. The sample has about 230,000 clones; 70% to 90% are singletons. Sequences were obtained from peripheral blood. The receptors were gathered from a woman aged 70-85 years with active or convalescent COVID-19. CDR3s include the opening cysteine and the closing phenylalanine or tryptophan. A D gene is named only where the DNA matches it firmly. The listing skips clone size in some rows; elsewhere it reads once, few, many or a size class.

>-|-|TRBV4-2|TRBJ1-2
CASSQAPTGFQGYTF
TGTGCCAGCAGCCAAGCACCCACAGGGTTTCAAGGCTACACCTTC
>-|-|TRBV18|TRBJ2-7
CASSPPGSPYEQYF
TGTGCCAGCTCACCTCCGGGGTCCCCCTACGAGCAGTACTTC
>-|-|TRBV12-2|TRBJ1-2
CASRLRTSASYTF
TGTGCAAGTCGCTTAAGAACCTCTGCGAGCTACACCTTC
>-|TRBD1|TRBV28|TRBJ2-5
CASRLRGPEETQYF
TGTGCCAGCAGACTTAGGGGGCCAGAAGAGACCCAGTACTTC
>-|-|TRBV6-5|TRBJ1-1
CATARGFDTEAFF
TGTGCCACCGCCCGGGGGTTCGACACTGAAGCTTTCTTT
>-|-|TRBV5-6|TRBJ1-1
CASSRSTTWGDTEAFF
TGTGCCAGCAGCCGTAGTACCACGTGGGGGGACACTGAAGCTTTCTTT
>-|-|TRBV18|TRBJ1-2
CASSPPQGGYTF
TGTGCCAGCTCACCACCGCAGGGAGGCTACACCTTC
>-|TRBD1|TRBV28|TRBJ2-7
CASSFFGTGTWEQYF
TGTGCCAGCAGTTTTTTTGGGACAGGGACGTGGGAGCAGTACTTC
>-|TRBD1|TRBV9|TRBJ2-6
CASSVSTGNVGANVLTF
TGTGCCAGCAGCGTATCGACAGGGAACGTTGGGGCCAACGTCCTGACTTTC
>-|TRBD2|TRBV5-1|TRBJ2-1
CASSPGTSGGQVNEQFF
TGCGCCAGCAGCCCGGGGACTAGCGGGGGTCAGGTCAATGAGCAGTTCTTC
>few|-|TRBV20-1|TRBJ2-1
CSASPRLRSSYNEQFF
TGCAGTGCTAGTCCCCGACTCCGGAGCTCCTACAATGAGCAGTTCTTC
>-|-|TRBV20-1|TRBJ1-1
CSAGGPARAFF
TGCAGTGCCGGAGGACCTGCCAGGGCTTTCTTT
>-|-|TRBV11-2|TRBJ2-7
CASSLGGRGEQYF
TGTGCCAGCAGCTTAGGAGGAAGGGGCGAGCAGTACTTC
>-|-|TRBV5-1|TRBJ1-2
CASSHSRGGYTF
TGCGCCAGCAGCCATAGCCGGGGTGGCTACACCTTC
>-|TRBD1|TRBV6-1|TRBJ1-6
CASSGTSGTANSPLHF
TGTGCCAGCAGTGGAACCTCCGGGACAGCAAATTCACCCCTCCACTTT
>-|TRBD2|TRBV18|TRBJ2-5
CASSPRTSGGAGETQYF
TGTGCCAGCTCACCAAGGACTAGCGGGGGGGCTGGAGAGACCCAGTACTTC
>once|TRBD1|TRBV6-6|TRBJ1-5
CASSTMTGAGQPQHF
TGTGCCAGCAGTACCATGACAGGGGCAGGGCAGCCCCAGCATTTT
>-|TRBD2|TRBV4-2|TRBJ2-3
CASSQGSGGGTDTQYF
TGTGCCAGCAGCCAAGGGAGCGGGGGGGGCACAGATACGCAGTATTTT
>-|-|TRBV3-1/TRBV3-2|TRBJ1-2
CASSLRRGGYGYTF
TGTGCCAGCAGCCTCAGACGGGGTGGCTATGGCTACACCTTC
>few|TRBD1|TRBV6-5|TRBJ2-1
CASTRTGGNEQFF
TGTGCCAGCACCCGGACAGGGGGCAATGAGCAGTTCTTC
>-|-|TRBV6-5|TRBJ1-2
CASLGTAYNYGYTF
TGTGCCAGCCTCGGAACAGCTTATAACTATGGCTACACCTTC
>-|-|TRBV19|TRBJ2-1
CASSMGRILHNEQFF
TGTGCCAGTAGTATGGGCCGAATACTCCACAATGAGCAGTTCTTC
>-|-|TRBV6-1|TRBJ1-5
CASSDLVDQPQHF
TGTGCCAGCAGTGATTTAGTTGATCAGCCCCAGCATTTT
>-|-|TRBV19|TRBJ1-1
CASGEGRVNTEAFF
TGTGCCAGCGGGGAGGGCAGGGTGAACACTGAAGCTTTCTTT
>-|-|TRBV9|TRBJ1-3
CASSVAGTVSYSGNTIYF
TGTGCCAGCAGCGTAGCTGGAACAGTATCCTACTCTGGAAACACCATATATTTT
>few|TRBD1|TRBV5-4|TRBJ1-1
CASSLAGGVTEAFF
TGTGCCAGCAGCTTGGCAGGGGGCGTCACTGAAGCTTTCTTT
>-|TRBD1|TRBV18|TRBJ1-1
CASSYFGTGPNTEAFF
TGTGCCAGCTCATACTTTGGGACAGGGCCGAACACTGAAGCTTTCTTT
>-|TRBD2|TRBV7-2|TRBJ2-1
CASSLLAGGLYEQFF
TGTGCCAGCAGCTTACTAGCGGGGGGGCTCTATGAGCAGTTCTTC
>many|TRBD2|TRBV5-1|TRBJ2-1
CASSYAGGPYNEQFF
TGCGCCAGCAGCTATGCGGGAGGACCATACAATGAGCAGTTCTTC
>-|-|TRBV7-9|TRBJ2-2
CASSSITPDTGELFF
TGTGCCAGCAGCTCAATAACCCCGGACACCGGGGAGCTGTTTTTT
>-|TRBD2|TRBV25-1|TRBJ2-1
CASREDGTLAGEQFF
TGTGCCAGCAGAGAAGACGGCACGCTAGCGGGTGAGCAGTTCTTC
>-|TRBD2|TRBV5-4|TRBJ2-3
CASSRVRGLAGETDTQYF
TGTGCCAGCAGCCGAGTTAGGGGACTAGCGGGCGAGACAGATACGCAGTATTTT
>-|-|TRBV4-1|TRBJ1-2
CASSHPGAGGYTF
TGCGCCAGCAGCCACCCAGGGGCCGGTGGCTACACCTTC
>-|-|TRBV5-3|TRBJ2-1
CARSLRLLLPSIEGNNEQFF
TGTGCCAGAAGCTTGCGACTCCTCTTGCCCTCAATTGAGGGCAACAATGAGCAGTTCTTC
>-|TRBD1|TRBV27|TRBJ1-2
CASSLRTGRGYGYTF
TGTGCCAGCAGTCTCCGGACAGGGAGAGGCTATGGCTACACCTTC
>-|-|TRBV5-1|TRBJ1-4
CASSLIGTFSEKLFF
TGCGCCAGCAGCCTGATAGGGACATTCTCCGAAAAACTGTTTTTT
>-|TRBD2|TRBV7-9|TRBJ2-3
CASGGGSTDTQYF
TGTGCCAGCGGGGGGGGAAGCACAGATACGCAGTATTTT
>-|TRBD2|TRBV6-2/TRBV6-3|TRBJ2-3
CASSYRVRQRGGAGDTQYF
TGTGCCAGCAGTTACAGGGTGCGCCAGCGGGGGGGAGCAGGAGATACGCAGTATTTT
>-|TRBD1|TRBV28|TRBJ2-2
CASSLFFGQGGTGELFF
TGTGCCAGCAGTTTATTTTTTGGACAGGGTGGCACCGGGGAGCTGTTTTTT
>-|-|TRBV7-2|TRBJ2-3
CASSDWTFTDTQYF
TGTGCCAGCAGCGATTGGACTTTCACAGATACGCAGTATTTT
>few|-|TRBV5-1|TRBJ1-1
CASSLGIWALTANTEAFF
TGCGCCAGCAGCTTGGGCATTTGGGCCTTGACAGCGAACACTGAAGCTTTCTTT
>-|-|TRBV6-2/TRBV6-3|TRBJ2-7
CASSSPPVYEQYF
TGTGCCAGCAGTTCCCCCCCAGTCTACGAGCAGTACTTC
>-|-|TRBV6-6|TRBJ1-5
CASSSSQGNQPQHF
TGTGCCAGCAGTTCAAGTCAGGGGAATCAGCCCCAGCATTTT
>once|TRBD1|TRBV10-3|TRBJ1-6
CAIRGDRNSPLHF
TGTGCCATCAGGGGGGACAGAAATTCACCCCTCCACTTT
>-|-|TRBV7-9|TRBJ1-2
CASTTARGIGGERNGYTF
TGTGCCAGCACTACCGCCCGAGGAATTGGGGGCGAGAGAAATGGCTACACCTTC
>-|-|TRBV10-3|TRBJ2-7
CAIRAGGGNEQYF
TGTGCCATCAGGGCCGGCGGGGGCAACGAGCAGTACTTC
>-|-|TRBV11-2|TRBJ2-7
CASSLGTGVFYEQYF
TGTGCCAGCAGCTTAGGTACCGGGGTATTCTACGAGCAGTACTTC
>once|-|TRBV7-2|TRBJ1-2
CASSLEHQGGYTF
TGTGCCAGCAGCTTAGAGCACCAGGGGGGCTACACCTTC
>-|-|TRBV28|TRBJ2-7
CASSPPPRYEQYF
TGTGCCAGCAGCCCGCCCCCTCGGTACGAGCAGTACTTC
>-|-|TRBV7-9|TRBJ2-5
CASSSNSGGRTQYF
TGTGCCAGCAGCTCAAACTCCGGGGGTCGAACCCAGTACTTC